This TCR beta chain was identified in a study of CD8+ T cells in alopecia areata. Treatment: oral pan-JAK inhibitor, 5-10 mg twice daily. Peripheral blood and lesional scalp punch biopsies came from alopecia areata patients. cDNA reverse transcribed from extracted RNA served as the sequencing template. Some clones are missing from TCRdb's copy, which holds only in-frame ones; the method was immunoSEQ multiplex PCR. There are some 200,000 clones in the sample; around 60% occur only once, and roughly 3.3% lies in the top ten. This TCR derives from a human donor with alopecia areata. The sample consisted of CD4+ T cells sorted from blood, taken at week 4, from a patient treated with tofacitinib.

CDR3 nucleotides: TGTGCCTGGAGTCGGGGCGGGACTACGGGGGAGCTGTTTTTT. It codes for CAWSRGGTTGELFF. V gene TRBV30 combines with J gene TRBJ2-2, with TRBD2 matching 7 bases. The CDR3 spans 14 residues. The V gene's germline CDR1 is GTSNPN and CDR2 SVGIG (reference sequence). The ends lost 2 bases at V and 8 bases at J; junction bases unmatched: 8.